A selection of T cell receptor beta chains follows, all from one sample in a study of radiation and T cells in renal cell carcinoma. The assay was immunoSEQ multiplex PCR, and TCRdb's table has in-frame clones only and misses some. The profile shows almost 50,000 clones, 75% to 85% of them singletons. This material consisted of blood, taken from a patient whose treatment included radiotherapy and nephrectomy. These receptor sequences come from a woman aged 70-85 years with renal cell carcinoma. Both conserved end residues are part of each CDR3. A D gene is named only where the DNA matches it firmly. Not every row has a clone size; where given, it reads once, few, many or a size class.

J gene: TRBJ1-3; clone size: once; V gene: TRBV19; D gene: -; CDR3 DNA: TGTGCCAGTAGGGTCACGGGGAGCTCTGGAAACACCATATATTTT; CDR3 protein: CASRVTGSSGNTIYF
J gene: TRBJ2-5; clone size: once; V gene: TRBV15; D gene: TRBD2; CDR3 DNA: TGTGCCACCAGAGGCGGGGGGGCCGGGGAGACCCAGTACTTC; CDR3 protein: CATRGGGAGETQYF
J gene: TRBJ2-6; clone size: -; V gene: TRBV27; D gene: -; CDR3 DNA: TGTGCCAGCAGGGCGACTGGGGCCAACGTCCTGACTTTC; CDR3 protein: CASRATGANVLTF
J gene: TRBJ2-7; clone size: -; V gene: TRBV7-9; D gene: -; CDR3 DNA: TGTGCCAGCAGCTTAGGGACTCCCACCTACGAGCAGTACTTC; CDR3 protein: CASSLGTPTYEQYF
J gene: TRBJ2-2; clone size: -; V gene: TRBV7-6; D gene: TRBD1; CDR3 DNA: TGTGCCAGCATACCGGGACAGGGGCCCACCGGGGAGCTGTTTTTT; CDR3 protein: CASIPGQGPTGELFF
J gene: TRBJ2-3; clone size: once; V gene: TRBV5-6; D gene: TRBD2; CDR3 DNA: TGTGCCAGCAGCTTTCTCTCAGCGGGGGTAGATACGCAGTATTTT; CDR3 protein: CASSFLSAGVDTQYF
J gene: TRBJ2-7; clone size: -; V gene: TRBV29-1; D gene: -; CDR3 DNA: TGCAGCGTTGCCCGCCAACAGGGCACCTACGAGCAGTACTTC; CDR3 protein: CSVARQQGTYEQYF
J gene: TRBJ1-1; clone size: many; V gene: TRBV6-5; D gene: -; CDR3 DNA: TGTGCCAGCAGTTACTCAGGGAAGGCGGACACTGAAGCTTTCTTT; CDR3 protein: CASSYSGKADTEAFF
J gene: TRBJ2-7; clone size: -; V gene: TRBV14; D gene: -; CDR3 DNA: TGTGCCAGCAGCCAAGCCCACGGGACATACTCCTACGAGCAGTACTTC; CDR3 protein: CASSQAHGTYSYEQYF
J gene: TRBJ2-2; clone size: -; V gene: TRBV7-9; D gene: -; CDR3 DNA: TGTGCCAGCAGCTTAGTGGCAGCACAATCCGGGGAGCTGTTTTTT; CDR3 protein: CASSLVAAQSGELFF